Presented here are 9 T cell receptor beta chains from one specimen sequenced in a study of cytomegalovirus exposure and HLA in healthy donors. 13 Jbeta primers and 60 Vbeta primers were used for the PCR. Generated by immunoSEQ multiplex PCR, the TCRdb table keeps only in-frame clones and is missing some. The table includes around 130,000 clones, around 8.5% detected once. Input material: PBMCs. Receptors were obtained from a man between 35 and 55 years old in good health and CMV-seronegative.

The J gene is TRBJ1-6, the V gene TRBV13, with D unclear. Germline loops: CDR1 PRHDT, CDR2 FYEKMQ (reference sequence). This CDR3 region has 12 residues. With 0 bases removed from V and 8 bases from J, the gap between germline ends came to 2 bases. The CDR3 loop is CASSLGDSPLHF. CDR3 in DNA: TGTGCCAGCAGCTTAGGCGATTCACCCCTCCACTTT.

This clone was picked up a small number of times. V and J are TRBV5-8 and TRBJ1-1; D is unresolved. The germline gives CDR1 SGHTS, CDR2 YDEGEE. The CDR3 is 14 residues long. Trimming took off 0 bases at V and 5 bases at J, with 11 bases between the two ends. CDR3 sequence reads: CASSLGQKSTEAFF. The CDR3 DNA reads TGTGCCAGCAGCTTGGGGCAGAAATCAACTGAAGCTTTCTTT.

This chain uses TRBV7-9 with TRBJ1-2; D is possibly TRBD1 (5 bases). V was shortened by 7 bases and J by 7 bases, with 16 bases between the two germline ends. The germline CDR1 and CDR2 sequences are SEHNR and FQNEAQ (reference sequence). The length of the CDR3 is 13 residues. CDR3 loop: CASTLGQGGGYTF. CDR3 in DNA: TGTGCCAGCACCCTAGGGCAGGGCGGTGGCTACACCTTC.

This clone was seen a few times. The genes are TRBV4-1 and TRBJ2-2; 7 bases align to TRBD1. Germline V gene data show CDR1 as MGHRA and CDR2 as YSYEKL. V trimming: 0 bases; J trimming: 3 bases; junction bases outside the gene matches: 4. This CDR3 region has 16 residues. DNA of the CDR3: TGCGCCAGCAGCCAAGAGAGGGGACAGTACACCGGGGAGCTGTTTTTT. Amino acids: CASSQERGQYTGELFF.

Of note for this clone: Other DNA sequences in the sample encode the same CDR3. V and J are TRBV14 and TRBJ1-6; D remains unclear. Per germline, CDR1 SGHDN and CDR2 FVKESK. Between the trimmed V and J ends, which lost 3 bases and 7 bases, there was a span of 13 bases. The CDR3 has 15 amino acids. Written as DNA, the CDR3 is TGTGCCAGCAGCCAGGTCAGTGGAGGAAATTCACCCCTCCACTTT. Its translation: CASSQVSGGNSPLHF. Filled out from reference TRBV14 and TRBJ1-6, the complete variable domain reads EAGVTQFPSHSVIEKGQTVTLRCDPISGHDNLYWYRRVMGKEIKFLLHFVKESKQDESGMPNNRFLAERTGGTYSTLKVQPAELEDSGVYFCASSQVSGGNSPLHFGNGTRLTVT.

This clone was detected a few times. The rearrangement links TRBV10-2 to TRBJ2-6; D unclear. Germline-derived CDR1 and CDR2 are WSHSY and SAAADI. The CDR3 totals 15 residues. Trimming removed 6 bases at V and 4 bases at J, with 13 bases between. For the CDR3, the DNA is TGCGCCAGCAGCCCCGTGCCAGGAGGGGCCAACGTCCTGACTTTC. This codes for CASSPVPGGANVLTF.

The chain couples TRBV7-9 to TRBJ1-2; the D gene is possibly TRBD1 (6 bases). In germline, CDR1 is SEHNR, CDR2 FQNEAQ (reference sequence). CDR3 length: 15 amino acids. The ends were cut back, 0 bases at V and 4 bases at J, with 12 bases in the middle. The CDR3 DNA follows: TGTGCCAGCAGCTTAGCGGGAGGGGGACCCTATGGCTACACCTTC. Its protein is CASSLAGGGPYGYTF.

This clone has just a few counts. This chain links TRBV10-3 with TRBJ2-5, with 10 bases fitting TRBD1. This CDR3 is built from 14 residues. Germline V gene lookup returns CDR1 ENHRY and CDR2 SYGVKD. Trimming removed 8 bases from V and 4 bases from J; junction bases left unmatched: 7. CDR3 region: CAIGPGTGVETQYF. In DNA, the CDR3 is TGTGCCATCGGCCCCGGGACAGGGGTAGAGACCCAGTACTTC.

The chain uses TRBV7-9 and TRBJ2-6, with a possible D match to TRBD1 (6 bases). From germline, CDR1 is SEHNR and CDR2 FQNEAQ (reference sequence). The V end was cut by 5 bases, the J end by 2 bases, with 10 bases between. CDR3 length: 15 residues. DNA for the CDR3: TGTGCCAGCAGCCTACAGGGCCCTGGGGCCAACGTCCTGACTTTC. It translates to CASSLQGPGANVLTF.